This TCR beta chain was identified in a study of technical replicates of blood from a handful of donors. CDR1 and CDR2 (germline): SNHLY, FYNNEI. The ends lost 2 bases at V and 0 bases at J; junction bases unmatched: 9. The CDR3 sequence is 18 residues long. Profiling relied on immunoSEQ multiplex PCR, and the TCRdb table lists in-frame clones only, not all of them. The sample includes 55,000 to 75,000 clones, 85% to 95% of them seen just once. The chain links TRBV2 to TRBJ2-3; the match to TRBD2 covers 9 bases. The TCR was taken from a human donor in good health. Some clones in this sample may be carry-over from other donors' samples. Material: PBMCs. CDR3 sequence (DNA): TGTGCCAGCAGTGAAAGGGATATGCGGGAGGGGAGCACAGATACGCAGTATTTT. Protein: CASSERDMREGSTDTQYF.